This T cell receptor (beta chain) originates from a study of T-cell memory formation after mild COVID-19. Constant-segment-primed 5'RACE gave TCR alpha and TCR beta cDNA libraries with sample barcodes and UMIs. TCRdb itself ran the 5' RACE reads through MiXCR, one entry per CDR3 protein. The sample shows hundreds of thousands of distinct CDR3 sequences, less than 9.5% of them seen only once. Trimming cost V 2 bases and J 4 bases, with 8 bases left between them. CDR3 length: 13 amino acids. This clonotype was detected ten times or more. Its antigen is currently unknown. General study points: From day 15 to 85, contracting clones were balanced between CD4 and CD8, whereas later expanders leaned toward CD4+. Memory sampled before infection contained some responding clones, suggesting cross-reactive memory joined. Mostly located in CM and EM were contracting CD4+ clones, with contracting CD8+ clones located in EMRA.

The receptor comes from a man in his late teens or twenties who had mild COVID-19 (a few samples of this study predate the infection). Cell type and time point are not known. The rearrangement joins TRBV12-3 or TRBV12-4 to TRBJ2-5, with D hard to call. Sequencing was carried out using PBMCs or a T cell subset sorted from them (not recorded which). The CDR3 bases are TGTGCCAGCAGTTTAAACAGATTAGAGACCCAGTACTTC. Translated, it gives CASSLNRLETQYF.